In this sample, the clone carrying this T cell receptor (beta chain) turned up a few times. The data belong to a study of T-cell reconstitution after alpha-beta-depleted transplantation in children. Molecular barcoding with unique molecular identifiers was used for the TCRbeta library. TCRdb itself ran the PCR reads through MiXCR, one entry per CDR3 protein. The sample holds about 980,000 distinct CDR3 sequences, about 29% seen once. This CDR3 is built from 13 residues. V was shortened by 2 bases and J by 2 bases, with 7 bases between the two germline ends. The germline V gene encodes CDR1 SEHNR and CDR2 FQNEAQ (reference sequence).

This sample comprised PBMCs, mostly from graft donor cells, obtained 360 days after TCRalphabeta/CD19-depleted stem cell transplant. V usage is TRBV7-9 and J usage is TRBJ2-7; D not resolved. This clonotype was obtained from a boy under three years old who had a stem cell transplant for SCID, so the T cells may come from the graft donor. The CDR3 region is CASSLLATYEQYF. The CDR3, as DNA: TGTGCCAGCAGCTTACTGGCTACCTACGAGCAGTACTTC.